This record looks at one T cell receptor (beta chain) sequence and its context. Many counts were recorded for this clonotype. The specificity of this receptor is unknown. Base qualities are not recorded, but no much larger clone differs from it by a single base. This entry is derived from a study of regulatory T cells in long-lasting Graves disease (dated by TCRdb to about 2021). Looking at the study overall: Antithyroid drugs had been taken for less than 3 months by newly diagnosed Graves' disease patients. The study took place in China and was registered as a clinical trial. This study used TCR sequencing and RNA sequencing of peripheral blood to compare persistent Graves' disease patients against newly diagnosed Graves' disease patients. A total of roughly 35 samples underwent TCR sequencing: some 13 from persistent and around 20 from newly diagnosed Graves' disease patients. Broad study findings and their caveats: Lower TCR Shannon entropy and fewer highly expanded clones were observed in persistent Graves' disease patients than in newly diagnosed patients, which suggested clonal expansion. Sequencing and analysis were restricted to the TCR beta chain. More public clonotypes were shared among persistent patients (roughly 2,900) than among newly diagnosed patients (more than 900). TRBV28, TRBJ1-2 and TRBJ2-5 were preferentially used in persistent disease, while TRBV20-1 and TRBJ2-1 were favored in newly diagnosed disease. The small sample size was acknowledged by the authors as a limitation that may reduce accuracy. The study examined only peripheral blood because the primary lesion, thyroid tissue, could not be accessed.

The CDR3 holds 13 amino acids from the cysteine to the phenylalanine. This entry keeps only the CDR3 DNA: 39 bases, framed from base 1. CDR1 and CDR2 are read off the germline V gene (reference sequence) as DFQATT and SNEGSKA. V loses 6 bases at its end and J loses 3 bases; junction bases beyond the gene matches: 4. Library preparation used multiplex PCR. Sequenced on an Illumina HiSeq 4000. iRepertoire HTBI primers and Arm-PCR amplification of CDR3 regions were used to construct TCR beta libraries. Before sequencing, the PCR products went through gel purification. The paper's processing steps were these. Gene usage analysis of CDR3 amino acid clonotypes used the approximately 62 TRBV and approximately 13 TRBJ segments found across samples. COPE and FqMerger were used to merge the filtered high-quality paired reads into contigs. BLAST was used to align contigs to IMGT TRBV, TRBD and TRBJ reference genes, and CDR3 was defined according to IMGT. Any clonotype with a frequency above 0.1% was classified as a highly expanded clone. Shannon entropy served as the measure of repertoire diversity, while the Gini coefficient captured V-J evenness. Clonotypes shared by more than one individual were considered public. TCRdb reprocessing: public reads trimmed at Q25 with fastp, clones called with MiXCR, in-frame beta chains kept. Rows merge per CDR3 protein into single entries with the most common DNA and genes. The V and J calls come from TCRdb's annotation, not from the publication. The sample records roughly 380,000 distinct CDR3 sequences, around 16% of which are singletons. The ten largest clones represent about 20% of the sample.

Per the publication, the time point label means: newly diagnosed GD, antithyroid drugs for less than 3 months. For both TCR sequencing and RNA sequencing, RNA was extracted from PBMCs using TRIzol. The diagnosis of Graves' disease was made according to American Thyroid Association guidelines. Recruitment of patients was carried out at an endocrinology department in Xi'an, China. Each patient gave about 8.1 milliliters of peripheral blood, collected in an EDTA anticoagulant tube. Ficoll Paque Plus density gradient separation was used to isolate PBMCs, and no further T cell sorting was performed. An Agilent 2100 Bioanalyzer and agarose gel were used to check RNA quality, and a NanoDrop 2000 was used to measure RNA concentration.

This specimen consisted of peripheral blood mononuclear cells (PBMCs), obtained at new diagnosis, from a patient treated with antithyroid drugs. The chain couples TRBV20-1 to TRBJ2-1, with 8 bases aligning to TRBD2. This TCR came from a female donor with Graves disease. CDR3 reads: CSAALADYNEQFF. The nucleotide sequence is given as TGCAGTGCCGCACTAGCGGACTACAATGAGCAGTTCTTC.